These T cell receptor beta chains were read from a single sample in a study of cytomegalovirus exposure and HLA in healthy donors. The protocol was immunoSEQ multiplex PCR, while the TCRdb copy is restricted to in-frame clones and leaves out a portion. Among 55,000 to 70,000 clones listed, 55% to 70% were seen once. The sequencing input was PBMCs. These receptors all stem from a woman in her fifties or sixties in good health and CMV-seronegative. The CDR3 runs from the conserved cysteine through the conserved F or W. The D gene is left open where the match is weak. Clone size appears in some rows only: once, few, many, or a class for an expanded clone.

D gene	V gene	CDR3 length	J gene	clone size	CDR3 protein	CDR3 DNA
.	TRBV5-1	16	TRBJ2-3	.	CASSSAGEGAADTQYF	TGCGCCAGCAGCTCCGCTGGGGAAGGGGCTGCGGATACGCAGTATTTT
TRBD2	TRBV27	13	TRBJ2-1	.	CATILAGAHEQFF	TGTGCCACCATACTAGCGGGAGCCCATGAGCAGTTCTTC
TRBD2	TRBV7-8	16	TRBJ2-7	.	CASSYPRARGGYEQYF	TGTGCCAGCAGCTACCCGAGGGCCCGGGGAGGGTACGAGCAGTACTTC
.	TRBV19	13	TRBJ2-3	once	CASSSGGPDTQYF	TGTGCCAGTAGTTCTGGAGGGCCAGATACGCAGTATTTT
.	TRBV30	14	TRBJ1-5	.	CAWNTRVGNQPQHF	TGTGCCTGGAACACACGGGTTGGCAATCAGCCCCAGCATTTT
.	TRBV15	13	TRBJ1-5	few	CATSRDPDATQHF	TGTGCCACCAGCAGAGATCCCGATGCGACCCAGCATTTT
TRBD1	TRBV10-1	14	TRBJ2-2	few	CASSDGQGPGELFF	TGCGCCAGCAGTGACGGACAGGGGCCCGGGGAGCTGTTTTTT
TRBD1	TRBV13	16	TRBJ1-2	few	CASSLGPGTGSGGYTF	TGTGCCAGCAGCTTAGGCCCCGGGACAGGGTCGGGTGGCTACACCTTC
TRBD1	TRBV9	16	TRBJ2-7	few	CASSVGPGTEIYEQYF	TGTGCCAGCAGCGTCGGACCCGGGACAGAAATCTACGAGCAGTACTTC
TRBD1	TRBV7-2	17	TRBJ2-5	.	CASSAGTGLLYQETQYF	TGTGCCAGCAGCGCCGGGACAGGGCTCTTGTACCAAGAGACCCAGTACTTC
.	TRBV5-1	14	TRBJ1-2	.	CASSFPGDNYGYTF	TGCGCCAGCAGCTTTCCAGGGGACAACTATGGCTACACCTTC
.	TRBV10-3	13	TRBJ2-7	.	CAISGRMGDEQYF	TGTGCCATCAGTGGGCGAATGGGAGACGAGCAGTACTTC
TRBD1	TRBV7-2	14	TRBJ2-7	.	CASSQQGASDEQYF	TGTGCCAGCAGCCAACAGGGGGCATCTGACGAGCAGTACTTC
.	TRBV19	13	TRBJ1-5	.	CASSTSNPQPQHF	TGTGCCAGTAGTACTTCTAACCCCCAGCCCCAGCATTTT
TRBD1	TRBV27	15	TRBJ1-1	.	CASSPPGTGYLRAFF	TGTGCCAGCAGTCCACCCGGGACAGGGTATTTGCGAGCTTTCTTT
.	TRBV5-1	15	TRBJ1-1	.	CASSLLLSGNTEAFF	TGCGCCAGCAGCTTGTTACTTTCAGGGAACACTGAAGCTTTCTTT
TRBD1	TRBV29-1	19	TRBJ1-4	.	CSVGIRTGQGFHYAEKLFF	TGCAGCGTTGGGATACGGACGGGACAGGGGTTCCACTACGCGGAAAAACTGTTTTTT
.	TRBV6-1	15	TRBJ1-2	.	CASSEGRTNNYGYTF	TGTGCCAGCAGTGAAGGCAGGACAAATAACTATGGCTACACCTTC
.	TRBV7-9	15	TRBJ1-2	.	CASSPSQQDLWGYTF	TGTGCCAGCAGCCCCTCACAACAGGACCTATGGGGCTACACCTTC
TRBD1	TRBV29-1	12	TRBJ2-7	.	CSVGGQAYEQYF	TGCAGCGTTGGGGGACAGGCCTACGAGCAGTACTTC
TRBD2	TRBV28	13	TRBJ2-7	many	CAGSSGLSYEQYF	TGTGCCGGGTCTAGCGGGCTTTCCTACGAGCAGTACTTC
.	TRBV5-6	15	TRBJ1-2	few	CASSLLEGRAYGYTF	TGTGCCAGCAGCTTGCTCGAGGGCCGCGCCTATGGCTACACCTTC
.	TRBV5-6	13	TRBJ2-5	few	CASSLPSQETQYF	TGTGCCAGCAGCTTGCCTAGCCAAGAGACCCAGTACTTC
.	TRBV7-2	15	TRBJ2-3	few	CASSLIRGSTDTQYF	TGTGCCAGCAGCCTCATCAGGGGTAGCACAGATACGCAGTATTTT
.	TRBV15	15	TRBJ2-7	few	CATSRVGGGVVEQYF	TGTGCCACCAGCAGAGTGGGAGGGGGAGTAGTCGAGCAGTACTTC
.	TRBV7-9	13	TRBJ1-1	few	CASSLDRATEAFF	TGTGCCAGCAGCTTAGATCGAGCTACTGAAGCTTTCTTT
.	TRBV6-6	12	TRBJ2-1	.	CASTDSYNEQFF	TGTGCCAGCACGGACAGCTACAATGAGCAGTTCTTC
.	TRBV28	17	TRBJ1-5	.	CASSSPPGQKSNQPQHF	TGTGCCAGCAGTTCTCCCCCGGGACAAAAGAGCAATCAGCCCCAGCATTTT
TRBD1	TRBV10-3	16	TRBJ2-1	.	CAINRGQGMSYNEQFF	TGTGCCATCAATCGGGGACAGGGGATGTCCTACAATGAGCAGTTCTTC
TRBD1	TRBV6-5	15	TRBJ2-5	.	CASSSGTGGRETQYF	TGTGCCAGCAGCTCCGGGACAGGAGGTCGGGAGACCCAGTACTTC
.	TRBV28	14	TRBJ1-2	.	CASTYTGQGLGYTF	TGTGCCAGCACCTACACCGGGCAGGGGTTGGGTTATACCTTC
.	TRBV7-2	13	TRBJ1-2	.	CASSPDSNYGYTF	TGTGCCAGCAGCCCCGACAGCAACTATGGCTACACCTTC
TRBD1	TRBV2	13	TRBJ2-3	.	CASLQGAGDTQYF	TGTGCCAGCCTACAGGGGGCCGGAGATACGCAGTATTTT
TRBD2	TRBV15	16	TRBJ2-5	.	CATTTGTSGRAETQYF	TGTGCCACCACCACCGGGACTAGCGGGAGGGCGGAGACCCAGTACTTC
TRBD2	TRBV27	15	TRBJ2-7	.	CASSFRGLAGNEQYF	TGTGCCAGCAGTTTCAGGGGACTAGCGGGAAATGAGCAGTACTTC
.	TRBV28	12	TRBJ2-1	.	CASSPVRELQFF	TGTGCCAGCAGCCCCGTGCGGGAACTTCAGTTCTTC
.	TRBV4-1	13	TRBJ1-4	.	CASSPGAGEKLFF	TGCGCCAGCAGCCCTGGGGCAGGGGAAAAACTGTTTTTT
.	TRBV10-3	17	TRBJ2-1	.	CAISGRELLYSYNEQFF	TGTGCCATCAGTGGACGGGAGCTACTCTACTCCTACAATGAGCAGTTCTTC
.	TRBV5-6	14	TRBJ1-1	few	CASSLEAVNTEAFF	TGTGCCAGCAGCTTGGAGGCGGTGAACACTGAAGCTTTCTTT
TRBD2	TRBV5-1	14	TRBJ2-7	.	CASSSSGRAIEQYF	TGCGCCAGCAGCTCTAGCGGGAGGGCCATAGAGCAGTACTTC
TRBD1	TRBV27	14	TRBJ1-4	once	CASSLRQGANKLFF	TGTGCCAGCAGTTTGCGACAGGGGGCAAATAAACTGTTTTTT
TRBD1	TRBV15	13	TRBJ2-7	few	CATSPRTGGEQYF	TGTGCCACCAGCCCGAGAACAGGGGGCGAGCAGTACTTC
TRBD2	TRBV10-3	17	TRBJ2-5	.	CAISELSPAGGQETQYF	TGTGCCATCAGTGAGTTATCTCCAGCGGGAGGGCAAGAGACCCAGTACTTC
TRBD2	TRBV5-1	16	TRBJ2-1	.	CASSFEVGGRRDEQFF	TGCGCCAGCAGCTTTGAGGTGGGCGGGAGGAGGGATGAGCAGTTCTTC
TRBD1	TRBV5-1	13	TRBJ1-1	.	CASRNRGNTEAFF	TGCGCCAGCAGAAACAGGGGGAACACTGAAGCTTTCTTT
.	TRBV28	13	TRBJ1-6	.	CASSLGRESPLHF	TGTGCCAGCAGTTTGGGCAGGGAATCACCCCTCCACTTT
TRBD2	TRBV7-3	15	TRBJ2-3	once	CASSLVGEGRDTQYF	TGTGCCAGCAGCTTGGTGGGGGAGGGCCGGGATACGCAGTATTTT
.	TRBV6-4	15	TRBJ2-7	.	CASISVGSGVNEQYF	TGTGCCAGCATTTCGGTGGGGAGCGGAGTGAACGAGCAGTACTTC
.	TRBV28	13	TRBJ2-5	once	CASCTREKETQYF	TGTGCCAGCTGTACCCGGGAGAAAGAGACCCAGTACTTC
.	TRBV25-1	13	TRBJ1-1	.	CASSRGAAPEAFF	TGTGCCAGCAGCCGGGGGGCAGCCCCTGAAGCTTTCTTT
.	TRBV7-9	13	TRBJ1-2	.	CASSPAPLSGYTF	TGTGCCAGCAGCCCCGCCCCCCTGAGTGGCTACACCTTC
.	TRBV5-1	14	TRBJ1-4	.	CASSSGLSTEKLFF	TGCGCCAGCAGCTCGGGACTGTCGACTGAAAAACTGTTTTTT
TRBD1	TRBV4-1	19	TRBJ2-1	.	CASSPHPGTGRRTDNEQFF	TGCGCCAGCAGCCCCCATCCCGGGACAGGGCGCCGGACAGACAATGAGCAGTTCTTC
.	TRBV7-9	16	TRBJ2-5	.	CASSRGGGIGQETQYF	TGTGCCAGCAGCCGGGGAGGGGGAATCGGCCAAGAGACCCAGTACTTC
.	TRBV12-5	13	TRBJ2-7	.	CASGLWGPREQYF	TGTGCTAGTGGTTTGTGGGGCCCTCGCGAGCAGTACTTC
.	TRBV9	16	TRBJ2-3	.	CASSVAGNRQTDTQYF	TGTGCCAGCAGCGTAGCCGGCAACCGACAAACAGATACGCAGTATTTT
TRBD2	TRBV4-1	15	TRBJ2-7	.	CASSRLLAEDYEQYF	TGCGCCAGCAGCCGACTACTAGCGGAAGACTACGAGCAGTACTTC
.	TRBV5-8	14	TRBJ2-5	.	CASSTTGKYETQYF	TGTGCCAGCAGCACAACAGGGAAATACGAGACCCAGTACTTC
TRBD1	TRBV15	14	TRBJ1-2	.	CATSKGTGRGGYTF	TGTGCCACCAGCAAGGGGACAGGTAGGGGTGGCTACACCTTC